Listed below are T cell receptor beta chains from one sample, sequenced in a study of blood T cells in healthy people across ages. Using its own MiXCR run on the 5' RACE reads, TCRdb lists one record per CDR3 protein. Of under 1 million distinct CDR3 sequences listed, 40% to 50% are singletons. The sequencing input was blood. The receptors were gathered from a man aged 60-69 years in good health. Each CDR3 is given with its conserved first and last residue. A D gene is named only where the DNA matches it firmly. Expanded clones get a size class; other rows say once, few or many, or leave the size out.

. 11 TRBJ2-5 TRBV5-1 . CASRPYSEQYF TGCGCCAGCAGACCCTACTCGGAGCAGTACTTC
. 14 TRBJ2-7 TRBV10-3 . CAISDGREFYEQYF TGTGCCATCAGTGATGGCAGGGAGTTCTACGAGCAGTACTTC
TRBD1 17 TRBJ2-5 TRBV12-5 few CASGLRRGQGKVETQYF TGTGCTAGTGGTTTGAGACGCGGACAGGGGAAGGTGGAGACCCAGTACTTC
TRBD2 14 TRBJ2-3 TRBV9 few CASTSGGAVDTQYF TGTGCCAGCACCTCCGGGGGGGCAGTAGATACGCAGTATTTT
TRBD1 14 TRBJ1-2 TRBV20-1 few CSARGDSRNYGYTF TGCAGTGCTAGAGGGGACAGTCGCAACTATGGCTACACCTTC
. 11 TRBJ2-1 TRBV24-1 . CATSDGDEQFF TGTGCCACCAGTGATGGGGATGAGCAGTTCTTC
TRBD1 13 TRBJ1-2 TRBV6-5 few CASTGGTGRGYTF TGTGCCAGCACTGGGGGGACAGGGAGGGGCTACACCTTC
. 16 TRBJ2-7 TRBV14 . CASSQDRGRGWYEQYF TGTGCCAGCAGCCAAGATCGGGGGCGAGGGTGGTACGAGCAGTACTTC
TRBD1 13 TRBJ2-7 TRBV5-1 many CASSLSGGVEQYF TGCGCCAGCAGCCTATCAGGGGGAGTCGAGCAGTACTTC
. 11 TRBJ2-3 TRBV6-2/TRBV6-3 . CATAVTDTQYF TGTGCCACCGCGGTCACAGATACGCAGTATTTT
TRBD2 15 TRBJ2-7 TRBV12-3/TRBV12-4 . CASSLGLAGSYEQSF TGTGCCAGCAGTTTGGGACTAGCGGGCTCCTACGAGCAGTCCTTC
. 15 TRBJ2-6 TRBV6-5 . CASSYLGAGANVLTF TGTGCCAGCAGTTACCTGGGCGCTGGGGCCAACGTCCTGACTTTC
TRBD2 14 TRBJ2-1 TRBV6-1 . CASRLAGATNEQFF TGTGCCAGCAGACTAGCGGGGGCGACCAATGAGCAGTTCTTC
TRBD1 12 TRBJ1-4 TRBV12-3/TRBV12-4 . CASNSRQGKLFF TGTGCCAGCAACTCGAGACAGGGGAAACTGTTTTTT
TRBD2 11 TRBJ2-5 TRBV20-1 . CSAGLGFEQYF TGCAGTGCCGGACTAGGGTTTGAGCAGTACTTC
. 15 TRBJ2-5 TRBV6-6 . CASSAPGKAQETQYF TGTGCCAGCAGTGCCCCGGGGAAGGCTCAAGAGACCCAGTACTTC
. 13 TRBJ2-5 TRBV29-1 . CSVQASEGETQYF TGCAGCGTTCAGGCGAGCGAGGGAGAGACCCAGTACTTC
. 15 TRBJ2-5 TRBV7-9 . CASGVRDGAQETQYF TGTGCCAGCGGCGTCCGGGACGGAGCCCAAGAGACCCAGTACTTC
TRBD1 14 TRBJ2-7 TRBV7-8 . CASSLTGLTYEQYF TGTGCCAGCAGCCTGACAGGGTTGACCTACGAGCAGTACTTC
. 16 TRBJ2-5 TRBV3-1 . CASSQSSLVVQETQYF TGTGCCAGCAGCCAATCGTCACTAGTGGTACAAGAGACCCAGTACTTC
. 14 TRBJ1-3 TRBV12-3/TRBV12-4 . CASSFGGSGNTIYF TGTGCCAGCAGTTTCGGGGGCTCTGGAAACACCATATATTTT
. 14 TRBJ2-3 TRBV4-3 . CASSPDPLAGPKYF TGCGCCAGCAGCCCAGACCCCCTAGCCGGTCCTAAGTATTTT
TRBD2 13 TRBJ2-7 TRBV20-1 . CSAPIAGTYEQYF TGCAGTGCTCCAATAGCGGGGACGTACGAGCAGTACTTC
TRBD1 16 TRBJ2-6 TRBV7-2 . CASSRGGQAGANVLTF TGTGCCAGCAGCAGAGGTGGACAGGCTGGGGCCAACGTCCTGACTTTC
TRBD2 16 TRBJ2-1 TRBV4-3 . CASSRTSASSYNEQFF TGCGCCAGCAGCCGTACTAGCGCGAGCTCCTACAATGAGCAGTTCTTC
. 13 TRBJ2-1 TRBV3-1 . CASSPLRYKEQFF TGTGCCAGCAGCCCTCTCAGGTACAAGGAGCAGTTCTTC
. 13 TRBJ1-1 TRBV7-2 . CASSPGGRARAFF TGTGCCAGCAGCCCCGGGGGGAGGGCTCGAGCTTTCTTT
. 13 TRBJ1-2 TRBV30 . CAWRPGPNYGYTF TGTGCCTGGCGACCGGGTCCAAACTATGGCTACACCTTC
. 15 TRBJ2-1 TRBV7-2 . CASSLRRRGDNERFF TGTGCCAGCAGCTTAAGACGCAGGGGAGATAATGAGCGGTTCTTC
. 14 TRBJ2-5 TRBV4-3 . CASSQETTLGEQYF TGCGCCAGCAGCCAAGAGACTACCCTGGGTGAGCAGTACTTC
TRBD2 14 TRBJ2-1 TRBV7-2 . CASSLGLAPNEQFF TGTGCCAGCAGCTTAGGACTAGCCCCCAATGAGCAGTTCTTC
. 13 TRBJ2-7 TRBV4-3 . CASSQETAYEQYF TGCGCCAGCAGCCAAGAAACAGCCTACGAGCAGTACTTC
TRBD1 14 TRBJ1-6 TRBV7-2 . CASSRQGSNSPLHF TGTGCCAGCAGCCGACAGGGTAGCAATTCACCCCTCCACTTT
TRBD2 17 TRBJ2-1 TRBV3-1 . CASSLRSLAGDHNEQFF TGTGCCAGCAGCCTTAGGTCTCTAGCGGGGGACCACAATGAGCAGTTCTTC
TRBD1 15 TRBJ2-7 TRBV14 . CASSRTGGVDYEQYF TGTGCCAGCAGCCGGACAGGGGGGGTTGATTACGAGCAGTACTTC
. 15 TRBJ2-5 TRBV5-5 many CASSLSPQNQETQYF TGTGCCAGCAGCTTGTCCCCACAGAACCAAGAGACCCAGTACTTC
. 17 TRBJ2-1 TRBV28 . CASSLPVDHPSNNEQFF TGTGCCAGCAGTCTACCTGTTGACCATCCGTCTAACAATGAGCAGTTCTTC
. 15 TRBJ2-5 TRBV6-2/TRBV6-3 . CASSCPGPFGETQYF TGTGCCAGCAGTTGCCCCGGTCCTTTTGGAGAGACCCAGTACTTC
. 14 TRBJ2-3 TRBV10-3 few CASADFTNADTQYF TGTGCCAGCGCGGACTTTACTAATGCAGATACGCAGTATTTT
. 15 TRBJ2-3 TRBV15 . CATSRDKSGPSTQYF TGTGCCACCAGCAGAGATAAAAGCGGCCCCAGTACGCAGTATTTT
. 14 TRBJ1-4 TRBV10-2 . CASRTGSANEKLFF TGCGCCAGCAGAACAGGGTCGGCTAATGAAAAACTGTTTTTT
TRBD1 13 TRBJ1-2 TRBV11-3 once CASRQGPNYGYTF TGTGCCAGCCGACAGGGGCCTAACTATGGCTACACCTTC
. 14 TRBJ2-4 TRBV12-3/TRBV12-4 once CASSRETGTYEKYF TGTGCCAGCAGCCGTGAAACAGGGACCTACGAGAAGTACTTC
TRBD2 16 TRBJ2-1 TRBV7-2 . CASSLAASGSYNEQFF TGTGCCAGCAGCTTAGCGGCTAGCGGGTCCTACAATGAGCAGTTCTTC
. 13 TRBJ1-1 TRBV7-9 many CASGGGRSTEAFF TGTGCCAGCGGTGGGGGTCGAAGCACTGAAGCTTTCTTT
. 15 TRBJ2-5 TRBV6-6 . CASSYSTVTGGTQYF TGTGCCAGCAGTTACTCTACCGTCACTGGAGGGACCCAGTACTTC